This entry lists 13 T cell receptor beta chains sequenced from one sample in a study of CD8+CD57+ T cells in acquired aplastic anemia. The patients chosen for sequencing had shown expansion of CD8+CD57+ cells (detected by flow cytometry). It was genomic DNA that served as the template for profiling TCR beta VDJ and CDR3. TCRdb re-called the reads through MiXCR, storing one row per CDR3 protein. In the table there are some 170,000 distinct CDR3 sequences, about 45% of which are singletons. Sequencing input: sorted CD4+, CD8+, or CD8+CD57+ T cells (not recorded which) from PBMCs. These receptors all come from a human donor with aplastic anemia.

As concerns this clonotype: Its ends do not fully match the called genes, so a read error is possible. The rearrangement links TRBV2 to TRBJ2-5, with D possibly TRBD1 on 5 matching bases. Per germline, CDR1 SNHLY and CDR2 FYNNEI. This CDR3 contains 14 residues. In DNA, the CDR3 is TGCGCCAGCAGTTTTCAGGGCCCCGGTGAGACCCAGTACTTC. Its translation: CASSFQGPGETQYF.

In this sample, this clonotype turned up many times. The rearrangement joins TRBV19 to TRBJ1-5; D might be TRBD1 (5 bases). Trimming shortened V by 3 bases and J by 5 bases, and 11 bases separated the two germline ends. The CDR3 extends over 14 amino acids. Germline assignment: CDR1 LNHDA and CDR2 SQIVND (reference sequence). Written as DNA, the CDR3 is TGTGCCAGTAGTATGGTGACAGTTTATCAGCCCCAGCATTTT. This encodes CASSMVTVYQPQHF.

V and J are TRBV7-2 and TRBJ1-2; D not resolved. Trimming removed 2 bases at V and 1 base at J, with 2 bases between. CDR3 length: 12 amino acids. Germline CDR1 reads SGHTA; CDR2 reads FQGNSA. CDR3 coding DNA: TGTGCCAGCAGCTTATATAACTATGGCTACACCTTC. Encoded protein: CASSLYNYGYTF.

This clonotype was seen at least ten times. This chain links TRBV7-9 with TRBJ2-1, with 10 positions matching TRBD2. Germline assignment: CDR1 SEHNR and CDR2 FQNEAQ (reference sequence). Trimming removed 5 bases from V and 2 bases from J; junction bases left unmatched: 3. There are 15 residues in the CDR3. Here the CDR3 DNA reads TGTGCCAGCAGCCGCGGACTAGCGGCCTACAATGAGCAGTTCTTC. This sequence encodes CASSRGLAAYNEQFF.

V gene TRBV6-1 combines with J gene TRBJ2-1, with 9 nucleotides matching TRBD2. This CDR3 comprises 15 residues. Per germline, CDR1 MNHNS and CDR2 SASEGT. V was clipped by 3 bases and J by 0 bases; unmatched bases: 0. CDR3 region: CASSERGGSYNEQFF. The DNA of the CDR3 is TGTGCCAGCAGTGAGCGGGGGGGCTCCTACAATGAGCAGTTCTTC.

The sample holds a few counts of this clonotype. The chain recombines TRBV3-1 with TRBJ1-3, with D maybe TRBD1 (6 bases). Germline V gene sequence: CDR1 LGHDT, CDR2 YNNKEL (reference sequence). V shed 1 base and J shed 4 bases, with 20 bases lying between them. The CDR3 spans 18 residues. CDR3 in amino acids: CASSQAAGGGFVGNTIYF. For the CDR3, the DNA is TGTGCCAGCAGCCAAGCCGCCGGGGGGGGCTTTGTGGGAAACACCATATATTTT.

This chain uses TRBV29-1 with TRBJ2-5; D may match TRBD1 or TRBD2 (5 bases each). Germline V lookup: CDR1 SQVTM, CDR2 ANQGSEA. Trimming cost V 7 bases and J 4 bases, with 16 bases left between them. The CDR3 is 13 residues long. CDR3 protein: CSAEGKGRETQYF. The CDR3 DNA reads TGCAGCGCCGAGGGGAAGGGCAGAGAGACCCAGTACTTC.

The table lists this clonotype with a few counts. The chain employs TRBV12-3 or TRBV12-4 and TRBJ2-7, with D maybe TRBD1 (5 bases). CDR3 length equals 12 residues. Trimming left V 2 bases short and J 3 bases short, with 5 bases between. The CDR3 DNA follows: TGTGCCAGCAGTTTAAGGGGCTACGAGCAGTACTTC. Amino acids: CASSLRGYEQYF.

This clonotype was counted once. CDR3 sequence (DNA): TGTGCCAGCAGCCCTGGGACAGTTGATTCACCCCTCCACTTT. It yields the protein CASSPGTVDSPLHF. The chain has TRBV7-9 and TRBJ1-6, with 7 bases matching TRBD1. The V and J ends lost 5 bases and 8 bases, in that order; junction bases with no gene match: 6. Germline CDR1 and CDR2: SEHNR and FQNEAQ (reference sequence). The CDR3 sequence is 14 residues long.

V is TRBV29-1 and J is TRBJ2-7; D possibly uses TRBD1 or TRBD2 (5 bases each). V was trimmed by 3 bases and J by 4 bases, leaving 16 bases between them. The CDR3 has 14 residues. Looked up from germline, CDR1 is SQVTM and CDR2 is ANQGSEA. CDR3 region: CSVEVPSGPYEQYF. The CDR3 nucleotides read TGCAGCGTTGAGGTCCCATCGGGGCCTTACGAGCAGTACTTC.

This clonotype was found many times. Written as DNA, the CDR3 is TGTGCCAGCAGCCATTTCGACAGGGGGGCCTACGAGCAGTACTTC. This translates into CASSHFDRGAYEQYF. The chain uses TRBV4-2 and TRBJ2-7; 9 nucleotides match TRBD1. The trim removed 3 bases at V and 2 bases at J, leaving 5 bases unmatched. Looked up from germline, CDR1 is LGHNA and CDR2 is YNFKEQ. The CDR3 loop spans 15 amino acids.

This clonotype was detected many times. The chain joins TRBV11-3 to TRBJ2-5; D gene unclear. Germline loops: CDR1 SGHNT, CDR2 YENEEA. CDR3 size: 16 residues. With 5 bases removed from V and 1 base from J, the gap between germline ends came to 17 bases. Written as DNA, the CDR3 is TGTGCCAGCAGCCCCCGACAAGGCACGCGCCAAGAGACCCAGTACTTC. Its protein is CASSPRQGTRQETQYF.

CDR3 amino acids: CSAGSGASTDTQYF. The CDR3 nucleotides are TGCAGTGCTGGTAGCGGGGCTAGCACAGATACGCAGTATTTT. The chain has TRBV20-1 and TRBJ2-3, with 8 bases aligning to TRBD2. Trimming at V came to 5 bases and at J to 0 bases, leaving 4 bases not matched to a gene. The CDR3 extends over 14 amino acids. Germline CDR1 reads DFQATT; CDR2 reads SNEGSKA (reference sequence).